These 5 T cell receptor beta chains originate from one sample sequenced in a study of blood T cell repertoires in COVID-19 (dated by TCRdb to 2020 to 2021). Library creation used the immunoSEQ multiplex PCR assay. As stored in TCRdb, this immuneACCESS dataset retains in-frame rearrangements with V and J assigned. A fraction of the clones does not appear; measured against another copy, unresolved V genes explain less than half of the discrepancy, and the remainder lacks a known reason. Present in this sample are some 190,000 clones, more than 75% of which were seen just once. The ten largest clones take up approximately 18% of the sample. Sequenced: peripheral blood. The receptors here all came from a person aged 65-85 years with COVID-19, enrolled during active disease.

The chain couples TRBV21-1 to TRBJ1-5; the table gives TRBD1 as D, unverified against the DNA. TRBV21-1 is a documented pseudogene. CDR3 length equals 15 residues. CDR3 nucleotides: TGTGCCAGCAGCAAACCAGGGGGGTGGGGTCAGCCCCAGCATTTT. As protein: CASSKPGGWGQPQHF.

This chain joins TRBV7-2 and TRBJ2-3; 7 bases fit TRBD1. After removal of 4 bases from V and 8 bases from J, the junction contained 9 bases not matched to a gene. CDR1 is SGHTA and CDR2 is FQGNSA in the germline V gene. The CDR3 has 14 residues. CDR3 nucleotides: TGTGCCAGCAGCTCCGGACAGGTTTTAAGTACGCAGTATTTT. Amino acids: CASSSGQVLSTQYF.

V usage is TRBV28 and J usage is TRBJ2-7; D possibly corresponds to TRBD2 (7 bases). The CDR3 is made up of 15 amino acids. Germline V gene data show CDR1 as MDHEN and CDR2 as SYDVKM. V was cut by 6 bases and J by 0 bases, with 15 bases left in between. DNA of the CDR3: TGTGCCAGCAGGGATAGGGGGGGGAACTCCTACGAGCAGTACTTC. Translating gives CASRDRGGNSYEQYF.

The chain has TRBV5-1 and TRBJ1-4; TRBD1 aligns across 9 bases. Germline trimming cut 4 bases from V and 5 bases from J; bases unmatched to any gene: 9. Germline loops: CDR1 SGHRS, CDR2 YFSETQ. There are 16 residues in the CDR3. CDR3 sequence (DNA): TGCGCCAGCAGCGTGGGACAGGGCCCTGTGAATGAAAAACTGTTTTTT. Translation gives CASSVGQGPVNEKLFF.

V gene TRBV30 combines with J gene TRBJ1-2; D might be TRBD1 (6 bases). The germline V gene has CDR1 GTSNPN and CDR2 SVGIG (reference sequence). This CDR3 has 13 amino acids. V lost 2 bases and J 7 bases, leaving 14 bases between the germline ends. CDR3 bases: TGTGCCTGGAGTCACGGGGGGGCGCGTGGCTACACCTTC. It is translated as CAWSHGGARGYTF.